This entry lists 26 T cell receptor beta chains sequenced from one sample in a study of vaccination effects on CD4 cells after COVID-19. Before sequencing took place, the ViraFEST assay used viral peptide pools to expand antigen-specific CD4+ T cells. It was after around 10 days of culture that CD4+ T cells were isolated. Testing of the vaccine recipients showed negative nucleocapsid antibodies and no prior SARS-CoV-2 infection. Their recognized antigens are unknown. Libraries were prepared by immunoSEQ multiplex PCR; TCRdb keeps only in-frame clonotypes and omits some of them. This sample yields 30,000 to 40,000 clones, of which roughly 70% are seen a single time; about 22% belongs to the top ten. The sequencing here drew on CD4+ T cells from PBMCs cultured with SARS-CoV-2 spike peptides, taken before COVID-19 vaccination. The receptors stem from a human donor who received a COVID-19 vaccine.

V usage is TRBV3-1 (or the pseudogene TRBV3-2) and J usage is TRBJ2-7; D unresolved. This CDR3 is built from 15 residues. V lost 4 bases to trimming and J lost 3 bases, with 16 bases between them. Germline V lookup: CDR1 LGHDT, CDR2 YNNKEL (reference sequence). CDR3 protein: CASSPLLERLYEQYF. CDR3 coding DNA: TGTGCCAGCAGCCCTCTCCTAGAGAGGCTCTACGAGCAGTACTTC.

The rearrangement uses TRBV28 and TRBJ1-5; the match to TRBD1 covers 7 bases. The ends lost 6 bases at V and 1 base at J; junction bases unmatched: 3. The CDR3 extends over 14 amino acids. Per germline, CDR1 MDHEN and CDR2 SYDVKM. The CDR3 nucleotides read TGTGCCAGCAGGGCGACAGGGAGCAATCAGCCCCAGCATTTT. Its translation: CASRATGSNQPQHF.

The V gene is TRBV3-1 (or the pseudogene TRBV3-2), the J gene TRBJ2-5, with D possibly called TRBD1 or TRBD2 (6 bases each). There are 14 residues in the CDR3. Deletions cut 0 bases from V and 7 bases from J, with 12 bases between. CDR1 is LGHDT and CDR2 is YNNKEL in the germline V gene (reference sequence). This chain's CDR3 is CASSQEPGGGTQYF. CDR3 nucleotide sequence: TGTGCCAGCAGCCAAGAACCCGGGGGCGGGACCCAGTACTTC.

The chain uses TRBV6-5 and TRBJ2-7; 11 bases match TRBD2. Germline V lookup: CDR1 MNHEY, CDR2 SVGAGI. The J segment lost 3 bases and the V segment lost 6 bases, leaving 1 base of the junction unmatched. This CDR3 comprises 13 residues. The CDR3 DNA follows: TGTGCCAGCAGAGGGACTAGCGGCTACGAGCAGTACTTC. Protein: CASRGTSGYEQYF.

This clone has a handful of counts. V is TRBV5-1 and J is TRBJ1-2; 8 bases map to TRBD1. Germline V lookup: CDR1 SGHRS, CDR2 YFSETQ. V was pared by 6 bases and J by 8 bases, with 12 bases of the junction left unmatched. CDR3 length: 14 amino acids. The CDR3 coding sequence is TGCGCCAGCACCAAGATGGACAGGGCTGGAGGCTACACCTTC. Amino acids: CASTKMDRAGGYTF.

V gene TRBV19 combines with J gene TRBJ1-4; TRBD1 matches 12 bases. V was pared by 5 bases and J by 6 bases, with 10 bases of the junction left unmatched. The CDR3 sequence is 17 residues long. Germline assignment: CDR1 LNHDA and CDR2 SQIVND (reference sequence). CDR3 residues: CASSPRGQGARDEKLFF. The CDR3 DNA is TGTGCCAGTAGTCCCCGGGGACAGGGGGCGCGGGATGAAAAACTGTTTTTT.

This rearrangement joins TRBV2 to TRBJ2-3; 7 nucleotides match TRBD2. V was pared by 5 bases and J by 4 bases, with 3 bases of the junction left unmatched. The CDR3 loop spans 13 amino acids. Looked up from germline, CDR1 is SNHLY and CDR2 is FYNNEI. CDR3 in DNA: TGTGCCAGCAGTCGGGAGGCCCCAGATACGCAGTATTTT. This gives the protein CASSREAPDTQYF. Drawing the rest from reference TRBV2 and TRBJ2-3, the complete variable domain is EPEVTQTPSHQVTQMGQEVILRCVPISNHLYFYWYRQILGQKVEFLVSFYNNEISEKSEIFDDQFSVERPDGSNFTLKIRSTKLEDSAMYFCASSREAPDTQYFGPGTRLTVL.

The chain links TRBV4-1 to TRBJ1-5, with a weak D call TRBD1 (5 bases). The V end lost 0 bases, the J end lost 6 bases, and 6 bases lay between the germline ends. Germline V CDR1 and CDR2: MGHRA, YSYEKL. The CDR3 has 13 amino acids. CDR3 coding DNA: TGCGCCAGCAGCCAAGACGGGGGTCAGCCCCAGCATTTT. It yields the protein CASSQDGGQPQHF.

The chain joins TRBV6-1 to TRBJ2-6; TRBD1 might be the D (6 bases). V shed 4 bases and J shed 2 bases, with 15 bases lying between them. Germline-derived CDR1 and CDR2 are MNHNS and SASEGT. The CDR3 loop spans 17 amino acids. CDR3 sequence reads: CASSVGQGNTGANVLTF. In DNA form, the CDR3 reads TGTGCCAGCAGTGTCGGGCAGGGGAACACTGGGGCCAACGTCCTGACTTTC.

The rearrangement uses TRBV19 and TRBJ1-1; D perhaps matches TRBD1 (5 bases). Looked up from germline, CDR1 is LNHDA and CDR2 is SQIVND (reference sequence). V was pared by 3 bases and J by 0 bases, with 17 bases between. The CDR3 runs 17 residues. The CDR3 region is CASSIRVIGTVNTEAFF. In nucleotides, the CDR3 is TGTGCCAGTAGTATTCGGGTGATCGGGACCGTGAACACTGAAGCTTTCTTT.

The chain combines TRBV12-3 or TRBV12-4 with TRBJ2-7; no clear D. V was cut by 1 base and J by 2 bases, with 6 bases left in between. The CDR3 is 13 amino acids. The CDR3 here is CASSLGSPYEQYF. The CDR3, as DNA: TGTGCCAGCAGTTTAGGGAGTCCCTACGAGCAGTACTTC.

The gene calls are TRBV7-9 and TRBJ1-3; D is unclear. The CDR3 covers 15 residues. Germline values: CDR1 SEHNR, CDR2 FQNEAQ (reference sequence). V lost 5 bases, J lost 0 bases, and 11 bases lay in between. CDR3 residues: CASSPGMSSGNTIYF. The CDR3 DNA reads TGTGCCAGCAGCCCCGGGATGAGCTCTGGAAACACCATATATTTT.

The V call is TRBV4-2, the J call TRBJ2-6; TRBD2 might be the D (5 bases). The CDR3 length is 16 residues. Germline V gene lookup returns CDR1 LGHNA and CDR2 YNFKEQ. Trimming left V 0 bases short and J 0 bases short, with 6 bases between. The CDR3, as DNA: TGTGCCAGCAGCCAAGAGGGGAGCTCTGGGGCCAACGTCCTGACTTTC. This codes for CASSQEGSSGANVLTF.

About this clone: Other DNA sequences within the sample encode an identical CDR3. The chain has TRBV7-8 and TRBJ1-2; D might be TRBD1 (5 bases). CDR1 and CDR2 from the germline V gene are SGHVS and FQNEAQ. The CDR3 totals 14 residues. Trimming removed 2 bases at V and 6 bases at J, with 13 bases between. CDR3 amino acids: CASSLTRQGDGYTF. Written as DNA, the CDR3 is TGTGCCAGCAGCTTAACTCGGCAGGGTGATGGCTACACCTTC.

The chain joins TRBV6-1 to TRBJ2-6; the match to TRBD1 covers 7 bases. Germline V gene lookup returns CDR1 MNHNS and CDR2 SASEGT. The V segment lost 2 bases and the J segment 0 bases; nucleotides outside the gene matches: 1. There are 16 residues in the CDR3. This CDR3 is CASSERTGSGANVLTF. CDR3 sequence (DNA): TGTGCCAGCAGTGAACGGACAGGCTCTGGGGCCAACGTCCTGACTTTC.

The chain combines TRBV3-1 (or the pseudogene TRBV3-2) with TRBJ1-2; D gene unclear. V was shortened by 4 bases and J by 3 bases, with 6 bases between the two germline ends. Germline-derived CDR1 and CDR2 are LGHDT and YNNKEL (reference sequence). The CDR3 has 12 residues. As DNA, the CDR3 is TGTGCCAGCAGCCGGACCGACTATGGCTACACCTTC. It yields the protein CASSRTDYGYTF.

The chain has TRBV6-1 and TRBJ2-7; TRBD2 matches 11 bases. The CDR3 contains 18 residues. V shed 4 bases and J 0 bases; nucleotides not matched to a gene: 11. Germline CDR1 MNHNS, CDR2 SASEGT. DNA for the CDR3: TGTGCCAGCAGTGCGGACCTAGCGGGAGGATTCAGCTCCTACGAGCAGTACTTC. Its translation is CASSADLAGGFSSYEQYF.

This chain links TRBV25-1 with TRBJ2-2; D could derive from TRBD1 or TRBD2 (6 bases each). V was trimmed by 9 bases and J by 7 bases, leaving 9 bases between them. Germline CDR1 is MGHDK and CDR2 is SYGVNS. There are 11 residues in the CDR3. The CDR3 protein is CASGGGGELFF. For the CDR3, the DNA is TGTGCCAGTGGAGGGGGCGGGGAGCTGTTTTTT.

J is TRBJ2-3 and V is TRBV3-1 (or the pseudogene TRBV3-2); D remains unclear. Trimming left V 1 base short and J 3 bases short, with 8 bases between. The CDR3 is made up of 14 amino acids. Germline CDR1 LGHDT, CDR2 YNNKEL (reference sequence). For the CDR3, the DNA is TGTGCCAGCAGCCAAGCAGGATCTACAGATACGCAGTATTTT. Its protein product is CASSQAGSTDTQYF.

V and J are TRBV7-9 and TRBJ2-7; D not resolved. The CDR3 sequence is 12 residues long. V lost 3 bases, J lost 2 bases, and 5 bases lay in between. Germline-derived CDR1 and CDR2 are SEHNR and FQNEAQ (reference sequence). CDR3 amino acids: CASSFHPYEQYF. The DNA for the CDR3 is TGTGCCAGCAGCTTCCACCCCTACGAGCAGTACTTC. The full variable domain, rest sourced from reference TRBV7-9 and TRBJ2-7, is DTGVSQNPRHKITKRGQNVTFRCDPISEHNRLYWYRQTLGQGPEFLTYFQNEAQLEKSRLLSDRFSAERPKGSFSTLEIQRTEQGDSAMYLCASSFHPYEQYFGPGTRLTVT.

This chain links TRBV4-2 with TRBJ2-1, with 7 bases identical to TRBD2. The V gene's germline CDR1 is LGHNA and CDR2 YNFKEQ. V shed 7 bases and J 6 bases; nucleotides not matched to a gene: 6. The CDR3 runs to 13 residues. Here the CDR3 DNA reads TGTGCCAGCACCGGAGCGGGGCTCAATGAGCAGTTCTTC. Its translation: CASTGAGLNEQFF.

The chain is built from TRBV5-5 and TRBJ1-5; 8 bases align to TRBD1. This CDR3 contains 15 residues. Per germline, CDR1 SGHKS and CDR2 YYEKEE (reference sequence). J lost 7 bases, V lost 4 bases, and 10 bases had no gene match. The CDR3 here is CASSDSQGGNQPQHF. The CDR3 nucleotides are TGTGCCAGCAGCGATTCACAGGGGGGTAACCAGCCCCAGCATTTT.

The V call is TRBV7-2, the J call TRBJ2-3; no reliable D call. The V gene lost 1 base and the J gene lost 0 bases, with 5 bases spanning the gap. The CDR3 loop spans 14 amino acids. Germline-derived CDR1 and CDR2 are SGHTA and FQGNSA. CDR3 coding DNA: TGTGCCAGCAGCTTAGACGGGAGCACAGATACGCAGTATTTT. It translates to CASSLDGSTDTQYF.

V gene TRBV28 combines with J gene TRBJ1-2, with D possibly matching TRBD1 (5 bases). Germline V gene lookup returns CDR1 MDHEN and CDR2 SYDVKM. V was pared by 5 bases and J by 3 bases, with 7 bases between. The length of the CDR3 is 12 residues. The CDR3 reads CASSPGDYGYTF. The CDR3 bases are TGTGCCAGCAGTCCGGGGGACTATGGCTACACCTTC.

This clone was found a few times. The chain has TRBV19 and TRBJ2-2, with D tentatively TRBD1 or TRBD2 (6 bases each). The ends were cut back, 5 bases at V and 6 bases at J, with 16 bases in the middle. The length of the CDR3 is 15 residues. Germline loops: CDR1 LNHDA, CDR2 SQIVND (reference sequence). The DNA for the CDR3 is TGTGCCAGTAGTGGGGGCGGAGGGCCACCCGGGGAGCTGTTTTTT. Protein sequence: CASSGGGGPPGELFF.

This chain links TRBV3-1 (or the pseudogene TRBV3-2) with TRBJ2-7; TRBD2 matches 10 bases. Germline V gives CDR1 LGHDT, CDR2 YNNKEL (reference sequence). The CDR3 length is 22 residues. Trimming removed 0 bases from V and 1 base from J; junction bases left unmatched: 21. CDR3 protein: CASSQEGVAGGMLVISSYEQYF. The CDR3 DNA follows: TGTGCCAGCAGCCAAGAGGGGGTAGCGGGGGGCATGCTGGTTATATCATCCTACGAGCAGTACTTC.